This paragraph covers one T cell receptor beta chain sequence. Its matching antigen is unknown. Germline V gene lookup returns CDR1 KGHSH and CDR2 LQKENI. This CDR3 comprises 16 residues. The V gene end was trimmed by 6 bases and the J gene end by 9 bases; junction bases not matched to a gene: 16. This entry is derived from a study of T cell repertoires in ileal Crohn's disease. Overall study results and limits: Sorted CD8 T cells held more high-frequency clones than CD4.

TCRdb's table, derived via immunoSEQ multiplex PCR, lists solely in-frame clones and lacks some. The sample includes roughly 15,000 clones, less than 65% of them seen just once. This sequence joins TRBV18 and TRBJ2-7; 11 nucleotides match TRBD2. The clonotype originates from an adult with Crohn's disease. Specimen: ileal tissue. The CDR3 loop is CASSPGTSGPRTGQYF. CDR3 nucleotides: TGTGCCAGCTCTCCCGGGACTAGCGGACCAAGGACGGGGCAGTACTTC.